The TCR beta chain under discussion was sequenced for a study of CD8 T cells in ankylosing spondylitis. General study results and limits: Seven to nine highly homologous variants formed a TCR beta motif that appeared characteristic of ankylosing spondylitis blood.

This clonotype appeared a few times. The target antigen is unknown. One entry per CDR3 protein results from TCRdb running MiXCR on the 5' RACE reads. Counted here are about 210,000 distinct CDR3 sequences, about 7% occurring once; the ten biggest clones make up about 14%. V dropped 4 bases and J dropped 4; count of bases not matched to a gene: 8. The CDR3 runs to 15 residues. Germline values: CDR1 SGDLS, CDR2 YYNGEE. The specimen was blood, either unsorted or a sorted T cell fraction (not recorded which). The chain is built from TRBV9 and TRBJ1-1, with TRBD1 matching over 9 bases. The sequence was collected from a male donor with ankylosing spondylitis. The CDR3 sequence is CASSSRTGVGTEAFF. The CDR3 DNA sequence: TGTGCCAGCAGCTCGCGGACAGGGGTGGGCACTGAAGCTTTCTTT.